Listed below are T cell receptor beta chains from one sample, sequenced in a study of cytotoxic CD8 clonotypes in ibrutinib-treated CLL. Some clones are missing from TCRdb's copy, which holds only in-frame ones; the method was immunoSEQ multiplex PCR. The sample records about 97,000 clones, around 77% being singletons. The sequencing used PBMCs, collected after 24 months of ibrutinib treatment. Receptors were obtained from a human donor with chronic lymphocytic leukemia. Each CDR3 is given without its conserved first and last residue. Fields, in order: V gene, J gene, CDR3 protein.

v_gene: TRBV11-3; j_gene: TRBJ1-3; CDR3aa: ASPRVGY
v_gene: TRBV7-2; j_gene: TRBJ2-1; CDR3aa: ASSLAGYTGSKEGNEQF
v_gene: TRBV7-2; j_gene: TRBJ2-1; CDR3aa: ASSLGALAGASYNEQF
v_gene: TRBV9; j_gene: TRBJ2-5; CDR3aa: ASSPHGTGVEETQY
v_gene: TRBV5-4; j_gene: TRBJ1-1; CDR3aa: ASSYSEQNTEAF
v_gene: TRBV5-6; j_gene: TRBJ2-1; CDR3aa: ASSRRVSLDYNEQF
v_gene: TRBV6-1; j_gene: TRBJ1-1; CDR3aa: ASSGRTDSRGGAEAF
v_gene: TRBV9; j_gene: TRBJ2-2; CDR3aa: ASKSYVGAGSGELF
v_gene: TRBV12-5; j_gene: TRBJ2-4; CDR3aa: ASGFGGGSLAKNIQY
v_gene: TRBV5-1; j_gene: TRBJ2-3; CDR3aa: ASSLVSGGPDTQY
v_gene: TRBV6-6; j_gene: TRBJ1-2; CDR3aa: ASRKQGEDYGYT
v_gene: TRBV9; j_gene: TRBJ2-1; CDR3aa: ASSATSGKNNEQF
v_gene: TRBV21-1; j_gene: TRBJ2-7; CDR3aa: ASSKAERDMEEQY
v_gene: TRBV28; j_gene: TRBJ1-4; CDR3aa: ASRGEKLF
v_gene: TRBV15; j_gene: TRBJ1-1; CDR3aa: ATSQDSVVMNTEAF
v_gene: TRBV28; j_gene: TRBJ2-5; CDR3aa: ASSLWDSGGSGTQY
v_gene: TRBV7-8; j_gene: TRBJ2-7; CDR3aa: ASSLEGSSATEQY
v_gene: TRBV7-9; j_gene: TRBJ1-1; CDR3aa: ASSKTGNTEAF
v_gene: TRBV4-1; j_gene: TRBJ1-1; CDR3aa: ASRVTGGYTEAF
v_gene: TRBV6-1; j_gene: TRBJ1-2; CDR3aa: ASRQGSFGYT
v_gene: TRBV15; j_gene: TRBJ1-5; CDR3aa: ATSRETGGNQPQH
v_gene: TRBV5-1; j_gene: TRBJ2-1; CDR3aa: ASRSTGQPYNEQF
v_gene: TRBV7-6; j_gene: TRBJ1-1; CDR3aa: ASSLAVGWQGRGENTEAF
v_gene: TRBV7-8; j_gene: TRBJ2-4; CDR3aa: ASSLLLAGGLAKNIQY
v_gene: TRBV4-1; j_gene: TRBJ2-4; CDR3aa: ASSQGRAGGSIQY
v_gene: TRBV7-2; j_gene: TRBJ2-5; CDR3aa: ASSLEGTDAGKTQY
v_gene: TRBV7-9; j_gene: TRBJ1-4; CDR3aa: ASSIPGPGGKLF